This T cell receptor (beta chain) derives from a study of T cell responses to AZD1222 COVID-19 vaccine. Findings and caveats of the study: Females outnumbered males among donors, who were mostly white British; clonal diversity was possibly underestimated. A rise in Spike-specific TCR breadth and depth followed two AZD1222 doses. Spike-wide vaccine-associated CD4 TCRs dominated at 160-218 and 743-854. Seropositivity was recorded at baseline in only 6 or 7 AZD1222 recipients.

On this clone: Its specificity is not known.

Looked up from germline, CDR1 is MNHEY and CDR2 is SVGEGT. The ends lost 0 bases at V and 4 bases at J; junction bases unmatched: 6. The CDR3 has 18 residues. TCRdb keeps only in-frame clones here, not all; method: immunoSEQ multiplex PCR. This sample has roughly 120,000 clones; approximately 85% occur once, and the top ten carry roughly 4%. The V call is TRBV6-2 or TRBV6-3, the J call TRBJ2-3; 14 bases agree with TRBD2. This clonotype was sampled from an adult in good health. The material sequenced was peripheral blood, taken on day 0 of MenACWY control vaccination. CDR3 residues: CASSYSRTSGGIPDTQYF. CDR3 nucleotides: TGTGCCAGCAGTTACTCGAGGACTAGCGGGGGGATCCCAGATACGCAGTATTTT.